These 13 T cell receptor beta chains were all obtained from the same sample, sequenced in a study of cytomegalovirus exposure and HLA in healthy donors (dated by TCRdb to 2016 to 2017). Library prep was done by the immunoSEQ multiplex PCR assay. For the multiplex PCR, a mixture combining 60 forward primers for TCR Vbeta segments and 13 reverse primers for TCR Jbeta segments was used. TCRdb's version of the immuneACCESS table is confined to in-frame rearrangements and falls short of the full clone set. An unresolved V gene accounts for under half of the shortfall where checked; the remainder is of unknown origin. The sample records 90,000 to 110,000 clones, 69% of which are singletons. 3.2% of the sample lies in the top ten. The material sequenced was PBMCs. These receptors all come from a man aged 25 to 40 in good health and CMV-seronegative.

This chain links TRBV6-6 with TRBJ2-7, with D perhaps matching TRBD2 (5 bases). The CDR3 has 11 amino acids. Per germline, CDR1 MNHNY and CDR2 SVGAGI (reference sequence). Trimming stripped 8 bases from V and 3 bases from J, with 8 bases between. DNA for the CDR3: TGTGCCAGCGCCCGGGGCTACGAGCAGTACTTC. Amino acids: CASARGYEQYF.

This chain connects TRBV5-1 to TRBJ2-5; tentative D call: TRBD1 (6 bases). The end of the DNA aligns better with TRBJ2-7, so the J call may be wrong. This CDR3 comprises 14 residues. From germline, CDR1 is SGHRS and CDR2 YFSETQ. The CDR3 here is CASSLDRASYEQYF. The CDR3 nucleotides are TGCGCCAGCAGCTTGGACAGGGCATCCTACGAGCAGTACTTC.

The chain is built from TRBV25-1 and TRBJ1-4; the D gene is possibly TRBD1 (6 bases). Trimming removed 7 bases at V and 3 bases at J, with 9 bases between. The CDR3 runs 13 residues. Germline CDR1 reads MGHDK; CDR2 reads SYGVNS. The CDR3 sequence: CASNRAANEKLFF. CDR3 DNA sequence: TGTGCCAGCAACAGGGCGGCTAATGAAAAACTGTTTTTT.

J is TRBJ2-5 and V is TRBV27, with 9 bases fitting TRBD2. CDR1 and CDR2 (germline): MNHEY, SMNVEV (reference sequence). Trimming took 0 bases from V and 5 from J; bases not matched to a gene: 7. The CDR3 loop spans 16 amino acids. The CDR3 coding sequence is TGTGCCAGCAGTTTATCGGGGGGCGGGAGGGGCGAGACCCAGTACTTC. Its translation: CASSLSGGGRGETQYF.

This chain links TRBV7-9 with TRBJ2-5; 8 bases agree with TRBD2. The end of the DNA aligns better with TRBJ2-7, so the J call may be wrong. Germline CDR1 SEHNR, CDR2 FQNEAQ (reference sequence). CDR3 size: 15 residues. The DNA of the CDR3 is TGTGCCAGCAGCTTAGGGTCCGGGCGGGAGGACGAGCAGTACTTC. It is translated as CASSLGSGREDEQYF.

This clone was detected only a few times. The chain employs TRBV5-4 and TRBJ2-3, with TRBD1 as a possible D gene (6 bases). The CDR3 has 14 residues. Germline values: CDR1 SGHNT, CDR2 YYREEE (reference sequence). V was pared by 7 bases and J by 0 bases, with 12 bases between. The CDR3 loop is CASQRQESTDTQYF. Written as DNA, the CDR3 is TGTGCCAGCCAGCGACAGGAAAGCACAGATACGCAGTATTTT.

The count of this clone is one. The genes are TRBV7-9 and TRBJ1-2, with 7 bases fitting TRBD1. After removal of 6 bases from V and 4 bases from J, the junction contained 8 bases not matched to a gene. This CDR3 has 14 residues. Germline V gene data show CDR1 as SEHNR and CDR2 as FQNEAQ (reference sequence). The DNA for the CDR3 is TGTGCCAGCAGTCCCGGGACAGCATCCTATGGCTACACCTTC. Encoded protein: CASSPGTASYGYTF.

CDR3 region: CASSIAGGIGHEQYF. As DNA, the CDR3 is TGTGCCAGTAGTATAGCGGGGGGGATCGGGCACGAGCAGTACTTC. The V and J genes are TRBV19 and TRBJ2-7; TRBD2 agrees at 8 bases. This CDR3 spans 15 amino acids. Germline CDR1 LNHDA, CDR2 SQIVND (reference sequence). V shed 1 base, J shed 5 bases, and the junction held 7 bases outside the gene matches.

This chain joins TRBV7-2 and TRBJ2-5; tentatively, D is TRBD2 (5 bases). V lost 2 bases and J lost 1, with 14 bases in between. The germline gives CDR1 SGHTA, CDR2 FQGNSA. The CDR3 extends over 16 amino acids. The CDR3 here is CASSLIGRAPQETQYF. CDR3 sequence (DNA): TGTGCCAGCAGCTTAATCGGGCGGGCACCCCAAGAGACCCAGTACTTC.

The chain combines TRBV11-2 with TRBJ2-2; tentative D call: TRBD2 (5 bases). Trimming shortened V by 9 bases and J by 2 bases, and 10 bases separated the two germline ends. Per germline, CDR1 SGHAT and CDR2 FQNNGV. The CDR3 is 13 residues long. The DNA for the CDR3 is TGTGCCAGTGGACTCCTAAACACCGGGGAGCTGTTTTTT. It encodes CASGLLNTGELFF. Full variable domain (rest looked up from reference TRBV11-2 and TRBJ2-2): EAGVAQSPRYKIIEKRQSVAFWCNPISGHATLYWYQQILGQGPKLLIQFQNNGVVDDSQLPKDRFSAERLKGVDSTLKIQPAKLEDSAVYLCASGLLNTGELFFGEGSRLTVL.

This clone was detected only once. The chain combines TRBV2 with TRBJ1-1; perhaps TRBD1 as D (5 bases). Germline V gives CDR1 SNHLY, CDR2 FYNNEI. The CDR3 is made up of 13 amino acids. The V and J ends lost 4 bases and 1 base respectively, with 7 bases between them. CDR3 sequence: CASSVDTNTEAFF. The CDR3 DNA reads as TGTGCCAGCAGTGTGGACACGAACACTGAAGCTTTCTTT.

The rearrangement joins TRBV25-1 to TRBJ2-5; D is undetermined. Germline values: CDR1 MGHDK, CDR2 SYGVNS. This CDR3 contains 13 residues. Trimming shortened V by 7 bases and J by 2 bases, and 11 bases separated the two germline ends. CDR3 region: CASTGSIQETQYF. Here the CDR3 DNA reads TGTGCCAGCACAGGCAGTATACAAGAGACCCAGTACTTC.

Here the CDR3 reads CASRRQGATSTDTQYF. The CDR3 DNA follows: TGTGCCAGCAGGAGACAGGGGGCGACTAGCACAGATACGCAGTATTTT. The gene calls are TRBV2 and TRBJ2-3; TRBD1 aligns across 10 bases. Germline loops: CDR1 SNHLY, CDR2 FYNNEI. V shed 6 bases and J 0 bases; nucleotides not matched to a gene: 6. This CDR3 is 16 amino acids long.